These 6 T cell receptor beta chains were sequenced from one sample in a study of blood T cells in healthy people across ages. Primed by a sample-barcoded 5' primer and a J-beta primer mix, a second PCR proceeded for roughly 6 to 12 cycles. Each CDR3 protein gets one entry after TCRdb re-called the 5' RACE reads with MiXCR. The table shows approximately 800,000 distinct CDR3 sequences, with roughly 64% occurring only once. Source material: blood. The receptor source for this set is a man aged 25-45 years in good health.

The CDR3 loop reads CASSPLLRKFF. The CDR3 DNA reads TGTGCCAGCAGCCCGCTTTTAAGGAAGTTCTTC. This chain uses TRBV3-1 with TRBJ2-1; D call uncertain. CDR3 length: 11 amino acids. V was clipped by 4 bases and J by 14 bases, with 12 bases between them. Germline V lookup: CDR1 LGHDT, CDR2 YNNKEL (reference sequence).

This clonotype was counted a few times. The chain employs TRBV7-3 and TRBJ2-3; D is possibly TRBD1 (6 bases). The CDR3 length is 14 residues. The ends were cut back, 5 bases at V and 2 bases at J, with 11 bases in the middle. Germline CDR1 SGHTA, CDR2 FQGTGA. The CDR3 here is CASSQGSTTDTQYF. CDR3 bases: TGTGCCAGCAGCCAGGGGTCGACCACAGATACGCAGTATTTT. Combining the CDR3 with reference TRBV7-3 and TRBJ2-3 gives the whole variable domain GAGVSQTPSNKVTEKGKYVELRCDPISGHTALYWYRQSLGQGPEFLIYFQGTGAADDSGLPNDRFFAVRPEGSVSTLKIQRTERGDSAVYLCASSQGSTTDTQYFGPGTRLTVL.

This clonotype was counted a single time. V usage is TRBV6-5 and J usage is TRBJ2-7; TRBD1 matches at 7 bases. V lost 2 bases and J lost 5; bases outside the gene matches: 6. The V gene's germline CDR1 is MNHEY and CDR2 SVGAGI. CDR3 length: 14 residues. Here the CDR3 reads CASSYDRGPHEQYF. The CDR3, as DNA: TGTGCCAGCAGTTACGATAGGGGGCCTCACGAGCAGTACTTC.

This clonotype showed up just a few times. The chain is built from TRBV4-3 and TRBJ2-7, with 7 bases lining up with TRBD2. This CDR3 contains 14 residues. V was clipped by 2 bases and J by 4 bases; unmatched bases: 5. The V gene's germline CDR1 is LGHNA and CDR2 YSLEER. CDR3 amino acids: CASSQTGGYYEQYF. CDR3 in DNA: TGCGCCAGCAGCCAAACGGGGGGTTATTACGAGCAGTACTTC.

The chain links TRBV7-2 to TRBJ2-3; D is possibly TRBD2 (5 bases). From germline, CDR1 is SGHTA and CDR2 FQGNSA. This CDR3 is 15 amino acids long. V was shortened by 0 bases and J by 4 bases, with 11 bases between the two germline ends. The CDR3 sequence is CASSLARTSADTQYF. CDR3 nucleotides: TGTGCCAGCAGCTTAGCGAGGACTTCAGCAGATACGCAGTATTTT.

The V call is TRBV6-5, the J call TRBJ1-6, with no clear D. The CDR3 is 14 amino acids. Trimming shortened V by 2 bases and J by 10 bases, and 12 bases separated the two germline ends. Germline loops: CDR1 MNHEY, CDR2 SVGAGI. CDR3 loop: CASSYREGRSPLHF. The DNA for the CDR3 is TGTGCCAGCAGTTACAGGGAAGGAAGATCACCCCTCCACTTT.